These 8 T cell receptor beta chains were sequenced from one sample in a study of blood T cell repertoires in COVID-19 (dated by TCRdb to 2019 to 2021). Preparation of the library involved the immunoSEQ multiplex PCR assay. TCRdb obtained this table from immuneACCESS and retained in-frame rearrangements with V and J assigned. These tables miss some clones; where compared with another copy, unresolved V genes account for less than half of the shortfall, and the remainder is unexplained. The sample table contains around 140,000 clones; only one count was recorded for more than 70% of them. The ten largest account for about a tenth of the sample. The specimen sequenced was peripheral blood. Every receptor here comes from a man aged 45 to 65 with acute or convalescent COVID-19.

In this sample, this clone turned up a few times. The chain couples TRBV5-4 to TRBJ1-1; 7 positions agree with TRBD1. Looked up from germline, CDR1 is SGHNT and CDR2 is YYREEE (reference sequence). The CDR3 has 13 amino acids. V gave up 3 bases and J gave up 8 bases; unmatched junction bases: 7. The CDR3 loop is CASSSTGAAEAFF. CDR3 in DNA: TGTGCCAGCAGCTCTACAGGGGCCGCCGAAGCTTTCTTT.

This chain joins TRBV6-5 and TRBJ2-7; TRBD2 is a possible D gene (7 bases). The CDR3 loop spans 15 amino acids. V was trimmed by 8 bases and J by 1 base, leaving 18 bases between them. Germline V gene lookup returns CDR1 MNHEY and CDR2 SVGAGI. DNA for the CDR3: TGTGCCAGCCAAGGGGGGGGGCGACTTTCCTACGAGCAGTACTTC. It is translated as CASQGGGRLSYEQYF.

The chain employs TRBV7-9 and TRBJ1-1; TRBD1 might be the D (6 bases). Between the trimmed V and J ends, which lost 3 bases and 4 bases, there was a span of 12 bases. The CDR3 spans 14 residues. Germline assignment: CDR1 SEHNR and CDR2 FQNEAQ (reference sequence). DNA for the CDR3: TGTGCCAGCAGCTTTTTACAGGGTTCCACTGAAGCTTTCTTT. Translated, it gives CASSFLQGSTEAFF.

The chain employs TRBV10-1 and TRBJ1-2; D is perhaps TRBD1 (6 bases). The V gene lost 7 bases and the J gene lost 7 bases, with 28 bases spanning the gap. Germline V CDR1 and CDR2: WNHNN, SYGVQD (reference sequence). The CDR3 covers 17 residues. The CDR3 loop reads CASTLGQSFMFGSGYTF. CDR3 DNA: TGCGCCAGCACCCTTGGACAGAGTTTTATGTTTGGGAGTGGCTACACCTTC.

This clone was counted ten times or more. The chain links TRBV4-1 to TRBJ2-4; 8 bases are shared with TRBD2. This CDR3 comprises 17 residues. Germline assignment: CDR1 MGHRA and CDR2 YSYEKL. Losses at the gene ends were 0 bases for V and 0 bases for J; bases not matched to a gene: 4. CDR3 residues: CASSQDGLALAKNIQYF. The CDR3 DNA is TGCGCCAGCAGCCAAGATGGACTAGCTTTAGCCAAAAACATTCAGTACTTC.

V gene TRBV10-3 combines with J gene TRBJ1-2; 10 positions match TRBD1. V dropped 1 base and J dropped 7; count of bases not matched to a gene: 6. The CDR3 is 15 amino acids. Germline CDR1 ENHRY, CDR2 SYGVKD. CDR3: CAISEYGQGDSGYTF. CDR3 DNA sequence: TGTGCCATCAGTGAGTACGGACAGGGGGACTCTGGCTACACCTTC.

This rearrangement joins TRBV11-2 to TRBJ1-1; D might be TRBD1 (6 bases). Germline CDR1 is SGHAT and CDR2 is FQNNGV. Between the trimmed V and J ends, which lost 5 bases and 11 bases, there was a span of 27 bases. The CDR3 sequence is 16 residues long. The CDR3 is CASSLTSLQGNRVAFF. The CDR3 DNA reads TGTGCCAGCAGCCTAACAAGCCTACAGGGTAATAGGGTGGCTTTCTTT.

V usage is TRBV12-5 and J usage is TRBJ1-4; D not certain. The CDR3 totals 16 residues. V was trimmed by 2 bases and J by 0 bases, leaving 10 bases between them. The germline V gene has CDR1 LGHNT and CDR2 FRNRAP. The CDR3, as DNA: TGTGCTAGTGGTTTGCCCTCGGAGGCAACTAATGAAAAACTGTTTTTT. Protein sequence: CASGLPSEATNEKLFF. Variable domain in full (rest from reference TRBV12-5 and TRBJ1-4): DARVTQTPRHKVTEMGQEVTMRCQPILGHNTVFWYRQTMMQGLELLAYFRNRAPLDDSGMPKDRFSAEMPDATLATLKIQPSEPRDSAVYFCASGLPSEATNEKLFFGSGTQLSVL.